This T cell receptor (beta chain) was obtained from a study of blood T cell repertoires in COVID-19. Study summary: Both acute and convalescent COVID-19 samples were obtained from the United States, Italy and Spain.

Study processing details: Scientists estimated how many nucleated cells there were by amplifying reference gene primers. Data came from immunoSEQ multiplex PCR; TCRdb stores just in-frame clones and leaves some out. The V and J calls and clone size come from that table; D and trimming were worked out from the DNA. The top ten clones hold 4.8% of a sample with 150,000 to 200,000 clones, around 92% of them seen once. V shed 2 bases and J shed 1 base, with 9 bases lying between them. In germline, CDR1 is KGHSH, CDR2 LQKENI. CDR3 length equals 15 residues. The TCR comes from a man aged 25-45 years with COVID-19, enrolled during active disease. Sequenced material: peripheral blood. The chain links TRBV18 to TRBJ1-5, with a weak D call TRBD1 (6 bases). The CDR3 loop is CASSPGQISNQPQHF. The CDR3, as DNA: TGTGCCAGCTCACCAGGACAGATAAGCAATCAGCCCCAGCATTTT.